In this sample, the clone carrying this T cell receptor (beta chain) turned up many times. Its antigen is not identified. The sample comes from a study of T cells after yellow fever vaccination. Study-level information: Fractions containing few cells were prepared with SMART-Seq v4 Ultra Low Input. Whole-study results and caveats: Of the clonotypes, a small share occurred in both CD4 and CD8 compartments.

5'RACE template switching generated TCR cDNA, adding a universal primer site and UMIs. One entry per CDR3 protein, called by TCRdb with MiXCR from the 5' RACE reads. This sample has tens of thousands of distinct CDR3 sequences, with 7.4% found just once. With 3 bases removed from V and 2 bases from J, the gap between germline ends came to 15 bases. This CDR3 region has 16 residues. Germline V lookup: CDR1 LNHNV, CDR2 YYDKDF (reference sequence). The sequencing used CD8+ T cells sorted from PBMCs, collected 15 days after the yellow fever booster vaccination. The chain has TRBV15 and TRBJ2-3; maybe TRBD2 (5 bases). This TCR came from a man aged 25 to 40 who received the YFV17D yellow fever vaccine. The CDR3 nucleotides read TGTGCCACCAGCAGCTTGGCGGGTTTCTCCACAGATACGCAGTATTTT. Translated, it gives CATSSLAGFSTDTQYF.